This TCR beta chain was recorded in a study of cytomegalovirus exposure and HLA in healthy donors. When sampled, the donors appeared nominally healthy, though they likely had unrecorded immune exposures. Trimming left V 2 bases short and J 4 bases short, with 8 bases between. There are 14 residues in the CDR3. The germline V gene encodes CDR1 SGHTA and CDR2 FQGTGA. PCR used 60 Vbeta primers and 13 Jbeta primers. TCRdb's copy holds only in-frame clones and misses some; the assay was immunoSEQ multiplex PCR. This table has about 200,000 clones, about four fifths appearing once. This clone was seen more than once but under ten times.

Input material: PBMCs. This receptor was taken from a male donor in good health and CMV-seropositive. V and J are TRBV7-3 and TRBJ1-4; D may be TRBD1 (5 bases). CDR3 loop: CASSLGGSNEKLFF. CDR3 DNA: TGTGCCAGCAGCTTAGGGGGGAGTAATGAAAAACTGTTTTTT.